The 32 T cell receptor beta chains presented below share a single source sample, sequenced in a study of shared clonotypes between healthy human individuals. Using immunoSEQ multiplex PCR, the repertoire was profiled, and TCRdb retains in-frame clones only, with some absent. This sample has 800,000 or so clones, with approximately 96% found just once. The naive CD8 population came from CD45RO-negative cells selected for CCR7, without terminally differentiated effector memory CD45RA+ cells. Input material: naive CD8+ T cells sorted from blood. The receptors here all came from a man between 25 and 39 years old in good health.

The chain is built from TRBV7-9 and TRBJ2-1; TRBD2 matches 7 bases. J lost 9 bases, V lost 4 bases, and 3 bases had no gene match. The CDR3 has 12 amino acids. The germline V gene encodes CDR1 SEHNR and CDR2 FQNEAQ (reference sequence). The CDR3 sequence: CASSSGGREQFF. The CDR3 nucleotides are TGTGCCAGCAGCTCGGGAGGACGTGAGCAGTTCTTC.

The genes are TRBV5-1 and TRBJ2-7; possibly TRBD1 for D (6 bases). This CDR3 is 17 amino acids long. Germline values: CDR1 SGHRS, CDR2 YFSETQ. Trimming removed 0 bases from V and 2 bases from J, with 18 bases in between. The CDR3 is CASSLAPTGVAAYEQYF. For the CDR3, the DNA is TGCGCCAGCAGCTTGGCCCCGACAGGTGTGGCAGCCTACGAGCAGTACTTC.

V is TRBV6-5 and J is TRBJ2-3; D unresolved. CDR1 is MNHEY, CDR2 SVGAGI, per germline. Trimming cost V 8 bases and J 0 bases, with 12 bases left between them. The CDR3 is 14 amino acids. CDR3 in DNA: TGTGCCAGCGGCAGAGTACTCAGCACAGATACGCAGTATTTT. Its protein product is CASGRVLSTDTQYF.

The chain carries TRBV6-1 and TRBJ2-7; 11 bases are shared with TRBD1. The CDR3 length is 15 residues. V was clipped by 5 bases and J by 3 bases; unmatched bases: 6. Germline values: CDR1 MNHNS, CDR2 SASEGT. The CDR3 DNA follows: TGTGCCAGCAGTACGTGGACAGGGGGCAACTACGAGCAGTACTTC. Encoded protein: CASSTWTGGNYEQYF.

The gene calls are TRBV5-1 and TRBJ2-7; D is unresolved. Trimming removed 4 bases at V and 0 bases at J, with 11 bases between. Germline V CDR1 and CDR2: SGHRS, YFSETQ. The CDR3 is 14 amino acids. CDR3 sequence: CASSPLEISYEQYF. The CDR3 nucleotides read TGCGCCAGCAGCCCACTCGAGATCTCCTACGAGCAGTACTTC.

The chain carries TRBV29-1 and TRBJ2-1, with D possibly being TRBD1 (6 bases). Germline V gene lookup returns CDR1 SQVTM and CDR2 ANQGSEA. The V end lost 6 bases, the J end lost 6 bases, and 9 bases lay between the germline ends. This CDR3 is 11 amino acids long. This CDR3 reads CSVLQGNEQFF. In nucleotides, the CDR3 is TGCAGCGTACTACAGGGCAATGAGCAGTTCTTC.

The chain employs TRBV29-1 and TRBJ2-7; the D gene could be TRBD1 or TRBD2 (5 bases each). Trimming took off 3 bases at V and 6 bases at J, with 27 bases between the two ends. Germline V CDR1 and CDR2: SQVTM, ANQGSEA. The CDR3 contains 17 residues. CDR3 region: CSVEVSGTGTLFGEQYF. CDR3 coding DNA: TGCAGCGTTGAGGTATCGGGCACCGGGACCCTCTTTGGCGAGCAGTACTTC.

The CDR3 loop is CASSPSGRLSDGYTF. The CDR3 nucleotides are TGTGCCAGCAGCCCCAGCGGCAGGCTCTCTGATGGCTACACCTTC. This chain uses TRBV9 with TRBJ1-2; the D is unclear. CDR1 is SGDLS and CDR2 is YYNGEE in the germline V gene. This CDR3 is built from 15 residues. V was shortened by 4 bases and J by 6 bases, with 19 bases between the two germline ends. The full variable domain, with the rest looked up from reference TRBV9 and TRBJ1-2, is DSGVTQTPKHLITATGQRVTLRCSPRSGDLSVYWYQQSLDQGLQFLIQYYNGEERAKGNILERFSAQQFPDLHSELNLSSLELGDSALYFCASSPSGRLSDGYTFGSGTRLTVV.

This rearrangement joins TRBV7-9 to TRBJ2-4; possible D gene TRBD1, 5 bases. V lost 11 bases and J 1 base, leaving 21 bases between the germline ends. Germline CDR1 SEHNR, CDR2 FQNEAQ (reference sequence). The CDR3 has 16 residues. The CDR3 sequence: CAVWTTGVDAKNIQYF. The CDR3 coding sequence is TGTGCCGTTTGGACCACAGGCGTTGACGCCAAAAACATTCAGTACTTC.

This chain connects TRBV7-9 to TRBJ2-7; D is unresolved. The CDR3 extends over 12 amino acids. Germline loops: CDR1 SEHNR, CDR2 FQNEAQ (reference sequence). Trimming removed 3 bases at V and 6 bases at J, with 9 bases between. In DNA, the CDR3 is TGTGCCAGCAGCTTTGGTCTCGCCGAGCAGTACTTC. This codes for CASSFGLAEQYF.

The chain uses TRBV29-1 and TRBJ2-1, with 13 bases lining up with TRBD2. The CDR3 consists of 20 residues. V was clipped by 7 bases and J by 0 bases; unmatched bases: 18. Germline V gives CDR1 SQVTM, CDR2 ANQGSEA. In DNA, the CDR3 is TGCAGCGGTCTAGGTCTACCACTAGCGGGAGGGGTGACCTCCTACAATGAGCAGTTCTTC. Protein: CSGLGLPLAGGVTSYNEQFF.

With respect to this clone: Other nucleotide sequences from this sample produce the same CDR3. The genes are TRBV7-9 and TRBJ2-1; a weak D match, TRBD2 (6 bases). The CDR3 covers 13 residues. V was clipped by 1 base and J by 7 bases, with 8 bases between them. CDR1 and CDR2 (germline): SEHNR, FQNEAQ (reference sequence). CDR3 coding DNA: TGTGCCAGCAGCTTAGGTGGGAGGAATGAGCAGTTCTTC. Translation gives CASSLGGRNEQFF.

The chain uses TRBV9 and TRBJ2-1, with no clear D. CDR1 and CDR2 (germline): SGDLS, YYNGEE. The V end was cut by 6 bases, the J end by 7 bases, with 14 bases between. The CDR3 sequence is 13 residues long. The CDR3 loop is CASTVIPGNEQFF. CDR3 DNA: TGTGCCAGCACTGTTATTCCGGGTAATGAGCAGTTCTTC.

The genes are TRBV9 and TRBJ2-5; D remains ambiguous. The germline V and J ends were trimmed by 2 bases and 3 bases, with 8 bases remaining between them. CDR3 size: 13 residues. The V gene's germline CDR1 is SGDLS and CDR2 YYNGEE. CDR3 bases: TGTGCCAGCAGCGTTGAGAGAGAAGAGACCCAGTACTTC. Protein product: CASSVEREETQYF.

The CDR3 is CSVEDRGPGAPYEQYF. As DNA, the CDR3 is TGCAGCGTTGAAGATCGGGGGCCGGGCGCGCCCTACGAGCAGTACTTC. V usage is TRBV29-1 and J usage is TRBJ2-7; possibly TRBD1 or TRBD2 for D (6 bases each). Germline CDR1 reads SQVTM; CDR2 reads ANQGSEA. V dropped 0 bases and J dropped 2 bases, with 17 bases sitting between them. The CDR3 is 16 residues long.

This chain uses TRBV9 with TRBJ1-2, with D perhaps matching TRBD1 (5 bases). Trimming removed 4 bases from V and 2 bases from J, with 12 bases in between. The CDR3 loop spans 14 amino acids. Germline lookup yields CDR1 SGDLS and CDR2 YYNGEE. The CDR3 region is CASSPQRDNYGYTF. The DNA of the CDR3 is TGTGCCAGCAGCCCTCAGAGGGACAACTATGGCTACACCTTC.

This chain uses TRBV4-1 with TRBJ2-1; possible D gene TRBD2, 6 bases. Germline values: CDR1 MGHRA, CDR2 YSYEKL. CDR3 length equals 16 residues. Trimming took 4 bases from V and 5 from J, leaving 18 bases between them. CDR3 sequence (DNA): TGCGCCAGCAGCCCCTTGACTAGAGATACCGACAATGAGCAGTTCTTC. Its protein is CASSPLTRDTDNEQFF.

The chain combines TRBV28 with TRBJ2-3, with 9 bases that match TRBD2. V shed 5 bases, J shed 10 bases, and the junction held 10 bases outside the gene matches. CDR3 size: 14 residues. Germline CDR1 reads MDHEN; CDR2 reads SYDVKM. The CDR3 loop is CASSLVAGADAQYF. DNA of the CDR3: TGTGCCAGCAGTCTTGTAGCGGGAGCGGATGCGCAGTATTTT.

The V call is TRBV30, the J call TRBJ1-1; D gene uncertain. Germline CDR1 GTSNPN, CDR2 SVGIG (reference sequence). CDR3 length: 13 residues. The V gene lost 1 base and the J gene lost 1 base, with 7 bases spanning the gap. The CDR3 is CAWSATTNTEAFF. The CDR3 DNA is TGTGCCTGGAGTGCAACAACGAACACTGAAGCTTTCTTT. The full variable domain, completed using reference TRBV30 and TRBJ1-1, is SQTIHQWPATLVQPVGSPLSLECTVEGTSNPNLYWYRQAAGRGLQLLFYSVGIGQISSEVPQNLSASRPQDRQFILSSKKLLLSDSGFYLCAWSATTNTEAFFGQGTRLTVV.

The chain joins TRBV10-2 to TRBJ1-3; TRBD1 is a possible D gene (6 bases). The V end lost 2 bases, the J end lost 1 base, and 18 bases lay between the germline ends. This CDR3 region has 18 residues. The germline gives CDR1 WSHSY, CDR2 SAAADI. CDR3 sequence reads: CASSESIRRTASGNTIYF. CDR3 DNA: TGCGCCAGCAGTGAGAGCATAAGAAGGACAGCGTCTGGAAACACCATATATTTT.

V usage is TRBV7-9 and J usage is TRBJ1-2, with D possibly being TRBD1 (6 bases). Germline V lookup: CDR1 SEHNR, CDR2 FQNEAQ (reference sequence). CDR3 length: 13 amino acids. Trimming left V 4 bases short and J 6 bases short, with 12 bases between. CDR3 bases: TGTGCCAGCAGCTACAGGGTCGGGAATGGCTACACCTTC. Residues: CASSYRVGNGYTF.

V and J are TRBV28 and TRBJ2-5; 8 nucleotides align to TRBD2. This CDR3 region has 16 residues. Trimming removed 4 bases from V and 7 bases from J; junction bases left unmatched: 14. The germline V gene encodes CDR1 MDHEN and CDR2 SYDVKM. The CDR3 region has the DNA TGTGCCAGCAGTTCCCTAGGCGGGAGGAGCGCGGGGACCCAGTACTTC. It encodes CASSSLGGRSAGTQYF.

The chain links TRBV2 to TRBJ1-1, with 11 bases identical to TRBD1. The V and J ends lost 4 bases and 1 base, in that order; junction bases with no gene match: 8. CDR1 is SNHLY, CDR2 FYNNEI, per germline. This CDR3 spans 17 amino acids. Written as DNA, the CDR3 is TGTGCCAGCAGTGTTGTTAGGGACAGGGGGGCGAACACTGAAGCTTTCTTT. This encodes CASSVVRDRGANTEAFF.

The chain links TRBV15 to TRBJ1-1; no definite D call. CDR1 and CDR2 from the germline V gene are LNHNV and YYDKDF (reference sequence). V lost 0 bases and J 6 bases, leaving 8 bases between the germline ends. CDR3 size: 13 residues. In DNA, the CDR3 is TGTGCCACCAGCAGAGATGGGATCTCTGAAGCTTTCTTT. Translating it yields CATSRDGISEAFF.

J is TRBJ2-5 and V is TRBV2; 11 bases map to TRBD2. Germline CDR1 SNHLY, CDR2 FYNNEI. The J segment lost 3 bases and the V segment lost 7 bases, leaving 4 bases of the junction unmatched. The CDR3 has 14 amino acids. CDR3 DNA: TGTGCCAGCACCGGACTAGCGGGTAAAGAGACCCAGTACTTC. Its protein product is CASTGLAGKETQYF. Variable domain in full (rest from reference TRBV2 and TRBJ2-5): EPEVTQTPSHQVTQMGQEVILRCVPISNHLYFYWYRQILGQKVEFLVSFYNNEISEKSEIFDDQFSVERPDGSNFTLKIRSTKLEDSAMYFCASTGLAGKETQYFGPGTRLLVL.

The chain joins TRBV11-3 to TRBJ2-7, with D possibly being TRBD2 (6 bases). CDR1 and CDR2 (germline): SGHNT, YENEEA. V gave up 1 base and J gave up 6 bases, with 10 bases separating them. The CDR3 totals 13 residues. CDR3 sequence: CASSLGGDPEQYF. CDR3 DNA sequence: TGTGCCAGCAGCTTAGGGGGGGATCCCGAGCAGTACTTC.

The chain couples TRBV7-6 to TRBJ2-2, with no clear D. V lost 3 bases, J lost 4 bases, and 9 bases lay in between. The length of the CDR3 is 14 residues. Germline lookup yields CDR1 SGHVS and CDR2 FNYEAQ. The DNA of the CDR3 is TGTGCCAGCAGCTTGGGGATGTCCACCGGGGAGCTGTTTTTT. Translated: CASSLGMSTGELFF.

This chain links TRBV29-1 with TRBJ1-3; D uncertain. The CDR3 is 17 amino acids. Germline-derived CDR1 and CDR2 are SQVTM and ANQGSEA. Trimming shortened V by 2 bases and J by 0 bases, and 17 bases separated the two germline ends. The CDR3 sequence is CSVETVASSSSGNTIYF. The CDR3 DNA sequence: TGCAGCGTTGAAACAGTGGCGTCTTCCAGCTCTGGAAACACCATATATTTT.

On this clone: One junction end does not reproduce the germline sequence, and a read error may be involved. The chain has TRBV9 and TRBJ2-3; no clear D. The length of the CDR3 is 9 residues. The V gene's germline CDR1 is SGDLS and CDR2 YYNGEE. The CDR3 DNA reads as TGTGCCAGCAGCGTAGATCCAGATTTT. Amino acid sequence: CASSVDPDF.

This clone was counted between two and nine times. The chain joins TRBV11-2 to TRBJ2-1; D unresolved. Per the germline V gene, CDR1 is SGHAT and CDR2 is FQNNGV. The CDR3 extends over 16 amino acids. Trimming pared 1 base from V and 6 bases from J, leaving 16 bases between. Here the CDR3 reads CASSLGPLISGNEQFF. In DNA, the CDR3 is TGTGCCAGCAGCTTAGGCCCCCTCATTTCTGGCAATGAGCAGTTCTTC.

V gene TRBV9 combines with J gene TRBJ2-1; D is perhaps TRBD2 (6 bases). In germline, CDR1 is SGDLS, CDR2 YYNGEE. The CDR3 spans 15 residues. The ends were cut back, 3 bases at V and 4 bases at J, with 14 bases in the middle. Here the CDR3 DNA reads TGTGCCAGCAGCGAGCGGGTTCCTAATTACAATGAGCAGTTCTTC. Its protein is CASSERVPNYNEQFF.

The chain carries TRBV9 and TRBJ1-5, with D tentatively TRBD1 (5 bases). V was cut by 3 bases and J by 7 bases, with 14 bases left in between. From germline, CDR1 is SGDLS and CDR2 YYNGEE. The CDR3 runs to 14 residues. CDR3 protein: CASSAVQEGQPQHF. Written as DNA, the CDR3 is TGTGCCAGCAGCGCAGTTCAGGAGGGGCAGCCCCAGCATTTT.